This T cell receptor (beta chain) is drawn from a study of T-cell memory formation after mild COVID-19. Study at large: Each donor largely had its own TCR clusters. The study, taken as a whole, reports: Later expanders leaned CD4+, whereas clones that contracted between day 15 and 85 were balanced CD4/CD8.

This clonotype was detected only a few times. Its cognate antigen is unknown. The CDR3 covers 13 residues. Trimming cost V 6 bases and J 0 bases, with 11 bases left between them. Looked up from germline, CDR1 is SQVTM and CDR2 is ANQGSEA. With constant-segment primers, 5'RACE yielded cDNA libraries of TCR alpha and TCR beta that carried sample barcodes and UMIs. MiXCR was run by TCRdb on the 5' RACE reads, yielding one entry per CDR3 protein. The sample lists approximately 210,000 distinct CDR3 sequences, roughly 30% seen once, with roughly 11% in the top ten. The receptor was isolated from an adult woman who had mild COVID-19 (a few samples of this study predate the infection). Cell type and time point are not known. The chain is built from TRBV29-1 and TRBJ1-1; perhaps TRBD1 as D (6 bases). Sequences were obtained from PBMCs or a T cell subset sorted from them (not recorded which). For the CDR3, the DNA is TGCAGCGTCTGGACAGCGATGAACACTGAAGCTTTCTTT. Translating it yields CSVWTAMNTEAFF.